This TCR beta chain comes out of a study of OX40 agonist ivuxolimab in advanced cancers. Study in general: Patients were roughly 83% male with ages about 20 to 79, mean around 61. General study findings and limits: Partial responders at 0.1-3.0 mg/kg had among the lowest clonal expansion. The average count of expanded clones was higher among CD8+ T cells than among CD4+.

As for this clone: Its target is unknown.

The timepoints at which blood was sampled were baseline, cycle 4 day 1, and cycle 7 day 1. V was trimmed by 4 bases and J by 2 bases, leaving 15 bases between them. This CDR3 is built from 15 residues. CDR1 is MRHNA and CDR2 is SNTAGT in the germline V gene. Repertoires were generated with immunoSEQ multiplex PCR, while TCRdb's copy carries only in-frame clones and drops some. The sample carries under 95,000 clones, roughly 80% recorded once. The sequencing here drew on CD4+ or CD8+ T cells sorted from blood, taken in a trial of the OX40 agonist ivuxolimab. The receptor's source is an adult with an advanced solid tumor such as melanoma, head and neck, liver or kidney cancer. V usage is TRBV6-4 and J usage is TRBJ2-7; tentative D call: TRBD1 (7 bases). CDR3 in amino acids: CASSGGTVATYEQYV. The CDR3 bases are TGTGCCAGCAGTGGCGGGACAGTAGCCACCTACGAGCAGTACGTC.